This TCR beta chain comes out of a study of shared T cell receptors in the human thymus. The CDR3 sequence is 14 residues long. Germline CDR1 is MNHEY and CDR2 is SVGAGI. The V and J ends lost 5 bases and 0 bases respectively, with 10 bases between them. Sequencing was performed with immunoSEQ multiplex PCR; in TCRdb, only in-frame clones are kept and a portion is missing. The table shows 650,000 to 950,000 clones, with 70% to 90% occurring only once. This same sample was also part of a study on human thymus T cells. That study adds: Thymic tissue was derived from resections collected during corrective heart surgery. V and J gene usage appeared biased in thymic and blood repertoires. As related research reported, thymic repertoires overlapped highly among unrelated individuals.

Sequenced sample: thymocytes. The chain employs TRBV6-5 and TRBJ1-1; possible D gene TRBD1, 6 bases. The sequence was collected from a girl under three years old with a congenital heart defect. The CDR3 protein is CASSPGEMNTEAFF. DNA for the CDR3: TGTGCCAGCAGTCCAGGGGAGATGAACACTGAAGCTTTCTTT.